The 4 T cell receptor beta chains listed next were all sequenced from one sample in a study of monozygotic twins with inflammatory bowel disease. Following a re-call of the 5' RACE reads, TCRdb has one entry per CDR3 protein and lacks DNA. This sample contains 420,000 or so distinct CDR3 sequences. Specimen: blood. The receptors come from a human donor with ulcerative colitis or Crohn's disease, or a healthy co-twin of an affected twin (not recorded which).

The rearrangement uses TRBV7-6 and TRBJ2-1; TCRdb proposes TRBD2, but this gene call is untestable without DNA. The CDR3 sequence is 18 residues long. Germline CDR1 and CDR2: SGHVS and FNYEAQ. The CDR3 sequence: CASSLAGLAGGKRDEQFF.

The chain has TRBV20-1 and TRBJ2-1. The CDR3 is 13 amino acids. From germline, CDR1 is DFQATT and CDR2 SNEGSKA (reference sequence). The CDR3 spells CSATQWPHNEQFF.

This rearrangement joins TRBV5-1 to TRBJ2-7. The CDR3 sequence is 13 residues long. The V gene's germline CDR1 is SGHRS and CDR2 YFSETQ. CDR3: CASSLGRTYEQYF.

The chain joins TRBV12-3 or TRBV12-4 to TRBJ1-1. The CDR3 runs 15 residues. This CDR3 reads CASSPQGTRGTEAFF.